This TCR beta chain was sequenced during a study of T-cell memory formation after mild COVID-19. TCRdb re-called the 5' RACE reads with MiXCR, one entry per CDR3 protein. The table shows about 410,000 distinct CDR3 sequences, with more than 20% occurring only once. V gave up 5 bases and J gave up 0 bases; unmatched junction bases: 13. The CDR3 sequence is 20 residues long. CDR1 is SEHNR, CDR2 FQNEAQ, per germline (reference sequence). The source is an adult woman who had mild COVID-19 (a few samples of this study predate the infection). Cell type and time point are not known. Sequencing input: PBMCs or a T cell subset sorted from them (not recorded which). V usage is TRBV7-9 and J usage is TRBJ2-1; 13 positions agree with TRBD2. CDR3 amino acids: CASSRETSGRPASSYNEQFF. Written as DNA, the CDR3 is TGTGCCAGCAGCAGAGAGACTAGCGGGAGGCCCGCGAGCTCCTACAATGAGCAGTTCTTC.